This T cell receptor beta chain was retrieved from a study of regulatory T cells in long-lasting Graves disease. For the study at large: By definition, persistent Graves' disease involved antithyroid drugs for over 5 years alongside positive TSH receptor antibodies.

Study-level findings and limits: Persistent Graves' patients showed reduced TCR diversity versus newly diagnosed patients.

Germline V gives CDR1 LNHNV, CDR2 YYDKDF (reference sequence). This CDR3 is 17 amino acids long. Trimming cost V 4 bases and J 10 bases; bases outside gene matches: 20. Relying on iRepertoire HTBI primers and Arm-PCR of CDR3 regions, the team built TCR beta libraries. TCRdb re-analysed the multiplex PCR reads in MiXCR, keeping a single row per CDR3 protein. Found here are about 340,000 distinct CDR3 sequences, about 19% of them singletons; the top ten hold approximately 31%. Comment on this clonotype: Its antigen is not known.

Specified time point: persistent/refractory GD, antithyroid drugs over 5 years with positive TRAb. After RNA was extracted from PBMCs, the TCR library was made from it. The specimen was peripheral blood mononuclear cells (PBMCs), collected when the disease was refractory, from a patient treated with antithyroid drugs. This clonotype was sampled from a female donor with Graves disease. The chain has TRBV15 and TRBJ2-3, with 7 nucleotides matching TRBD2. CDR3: CATSTLRRERGESAQYF. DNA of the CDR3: TGTGCCACCAGCACCCTGAGGCGGGAGCGGGGTGAATCGGCGCAGTATTTT.